This T cell receptor (beta chain) was recorded in a study of blood T cells in healthy people across ages. Study-level results: Long-lived and aged donors differed, with more naive CD4+ cells and higher diversity in the long-lived. Per million T cells, the diversity of TCR beta decreased roughly linearly as age advanced.

In its sample, this clonotype was seen a few times. The antigen remains undetermined. Donation came from healthy Caucasian individuals in Russia who were aged about 6 to 95. The CDR3 is 16 residues long. CDR1 and CDR2 (germline): SGHTA, FQGNSA. Trimming stripped 1 base from V and 4 bases from J, with 15 bases between. Then a second PCR, running roughly 6 to 12 cycles, was carried out with a sample-barcoded 5' primer and a J-beta primer mix. Any given sample supplied a minimum of 2.5 million CDR3-containing paired-end reads. TCRdb passed the 5' RACE reads through MiXCR, listing each CDR3 protein once. Here the sample spans 1.4 million to 1.5 million distinct CDR3 sequences, 42% being singletons.

Sequenced input: blood. The chain joins TRBV7-2 to TRBJ2-3, with D perhaps matching TRBD2 (6 bases). The clonotype comes from a woman younger than 30 in good health. The CDR3 is CASSLVGVGGPDTQYF. For the CDR3, the DNA is TGTGCCAGCAGCTTAGTGGGTGTGGGAGGACCAGATACGCAGTATTTT.